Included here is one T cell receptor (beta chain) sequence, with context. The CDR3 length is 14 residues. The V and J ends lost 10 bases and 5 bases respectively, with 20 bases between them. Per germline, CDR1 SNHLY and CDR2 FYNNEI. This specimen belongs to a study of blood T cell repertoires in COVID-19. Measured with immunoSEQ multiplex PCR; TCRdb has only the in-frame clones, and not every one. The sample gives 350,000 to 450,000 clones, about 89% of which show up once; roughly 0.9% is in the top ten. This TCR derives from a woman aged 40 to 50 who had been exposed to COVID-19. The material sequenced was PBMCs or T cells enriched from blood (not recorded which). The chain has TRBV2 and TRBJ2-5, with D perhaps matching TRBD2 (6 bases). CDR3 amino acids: CATHYGGSRETQYF. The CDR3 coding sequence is TGTGCCACCCATTACGGGGGAAGTAGGGAGACCCAGTACTTC.